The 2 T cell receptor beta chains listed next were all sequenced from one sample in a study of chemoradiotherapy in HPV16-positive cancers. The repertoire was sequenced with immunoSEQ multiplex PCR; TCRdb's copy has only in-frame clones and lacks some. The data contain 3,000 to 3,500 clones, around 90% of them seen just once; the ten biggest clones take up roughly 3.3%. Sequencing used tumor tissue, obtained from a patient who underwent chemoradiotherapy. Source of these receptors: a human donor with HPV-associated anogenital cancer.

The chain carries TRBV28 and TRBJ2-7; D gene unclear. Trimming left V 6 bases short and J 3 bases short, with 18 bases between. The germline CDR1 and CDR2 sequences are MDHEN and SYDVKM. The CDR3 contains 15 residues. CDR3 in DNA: TGTGCCAGCAGCTCCAGACAAGGGCCTAACTACGAGCAGTACTTC. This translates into CASSSRQGPNYEQYF.

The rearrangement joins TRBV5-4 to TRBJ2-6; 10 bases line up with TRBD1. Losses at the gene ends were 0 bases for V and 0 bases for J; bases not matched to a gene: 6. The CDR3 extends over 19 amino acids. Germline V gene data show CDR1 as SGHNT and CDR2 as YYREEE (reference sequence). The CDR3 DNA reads TGTGCCAGCAGCTTGGCCGAGGGACAGGGGAGCTCTGGGGCCAACGTCCTGACTTTC. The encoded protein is CASSLAEGQGSSGANVLTF.